This is a list of T cell receptor beta chains from one sample in a study of cytomegalovirus exposure and HLA in healthy donors. Repertoires were generated with immunoSEQ multiplex PCR, while TCRdb's copy carries only in-frame clones and drops some. Of roughly 150,000 clones in the sample, about two thirds were seen once. The material sequenced was PBMCs. Receptors were obtained from a man aged 25 to 40 in good health and CMV-seropositive. Each CDR3 is given with its conserved first and last residue. D genes are given only for firm matches. The size entry is marked missing in some rows and otherwise reads once, few, many or a size class.

>NA|TRBJ1-2|TRBV6-4|NA
CASSVSLGYGYTF
TGTGCCAGCAGTGTTTCCCTCGGGTATGGCTACACCTTC
>NA|TRBJ1-2|TRBV28|NA
CASRAGQANYGYTF
TGTGCCAGCAGGGCCGGACAAGCTAACTATGGCTACACCTTC
>NA|TRBJ2-7|TRBV13|TRBD1
CASSTRDRYYEQYF
TGTGCCAGCAGCACAAGGGACAGATACTACGAGCAGTACTTC
>NA|TRBJ1-1|TRBV30|NA
CAWSGPPGDTEAFF
TGTGCCTGGAGTGGGCCTCCAGGGGACACTGAAGCTTTCTTT
>NA|TRBJ2-1|TRBV4-2|NA
CASSQAETGNEQFF
TGTGCCAGCAGCCAAGCGGAGACGGGCAATGAGCAGTTCTTC
>NA|TRBJ2-4|TRBV2|NA
CASSDMGVAKNIQYF
TGTGCCAGCAGTGACATGGGCGTAGCCAAAAACATTCAGTACTTC
>NA|TRBJ1-3|TRBV12-5|NA
CASGLTGRGNTIYF
TGTGCTAGTGGTTTAACAGGGAGAGGAAACACCATATATTTT
>few|TRBJ2-7|TRBV6-6|NA
CASSYHGGTYEQYF
TGTGCCAGCAGTTATCATGGGGGGACCTACGAGCAGTACTTC
>few|TRBJ2-3|TRBV11-3|NA
CASRRSGTDTQYF
TGTGCCTCGCGCAGGAGCGGAACAGATACGCAGTATTTT
>NA|TRBJ1-3|TRBV6-5|NA
CASSYRYSSGNTIYF
TGTGCCAGCAGTTACCGGTATTCCTCTGGAAACACCATATATTTT
>NA|TRBJ2-7|TRBV5-1|TRBD1
CASRGQGDLEQYF
TGCGCCAGCAGAGGTCAGGGGGATCTTGAGCAGTACTTC
>NA|TRBJ2-7|TRBV11-2|NA
CASSLDRYYEQYF
TGTGCCAGCAGCTTAGACCGGTACTACGAGCAGTACTTC
>few|TRBJ1-2|TRBV9|TRBD1
CASSVRQGEGYTF
TGTGCCAGCAGCGTCCGACAGGGAGAAGGCTACACCTTC
>few|TRBJ1-5|TRBV19|NA
CASSKTGGGVNQPQHF
TGTGCCAGTAGTAAGACAGGTGGTGGCGTCAATCAGCCCCAGCATTTT
>once|TRBJ1-4|TRBV19|NA
CASSTSPSSVDEKLFF
TGTGCCAGTAGTACCTCCCCATCGTCGGTGGATGAAAAACTGTTTTTT
>NA|TRBJ2-1|TRBV19|NA
CASNHRGAAAYNEQFF
TGTGCCAGTAACCACCGGGGAGCGGCAGCCTACAATGAGCAGTTCTTC
>NA|TRBJ2-1|TRBV27|TRBD1
CASSLGGQGAYNEQFF
TGTGCCAGCAGTTTAGGTGGACAGGGGGCCTACAATGAGCAGTTCTTC
>NA|TRBJ2-3|TRBV27|NA
CASSFRGFTDTQYF
TGTGCCAGCAGTTTTCGAGGGTTCACAGATACGCAGTATTTT
>NA|TRBJ2-7|TRBV14|NA
CASSQKDGGNYEQYF
TGTGCCAGCAGCCAGAAAGACGGGGGTAACTACGAGCAGTACTTC
>NA|TRBJ2-1|TRBV7-6|TRBD2
CASSTGLAGWNEQFF
TGTGCCAGCAGCACAGGACTAGCGGGATGGAATGAGCAGTTCTTC
>few|TRBJ2-1|TRBV11-3|TRBD2
CASSFSRTSGRDYNEQFF
TGTGCCAGCAGCTTTTCCCGGACTAGCGGGAGAGACTACAATGAGCAGTTCTTC
>NA|TRBJ1-5|TRBV28|NA
CASSLSVAGNQPQHF
TGTGCCAGCAGTTTATCAGTGGCCGGCAATCAGCCCCAGCATTTT
>NA|TRBJ2-7|TRBV9|NA
CASSVAQQRFDEQYF
TGTGCCAGCAGCGTAGCTCAGCAGCGTTTTGACGAGCAGTACTTC
>NA|TRBJ1-1|TRBV11-2|NA
CASSSFLPNTEAFF
TGTGCCAGCAGCTCCTTTCTACCAAACACTGAAGCTTTCTTT
>NA|TRBJ2-3|TRBV6-6|NA
CASSYSTRLDTQYF
TGTGCCAGCAGTTACTCGACTCGCCTAGATACGCAGTATTTT
>NA|TRBJ2-3|TRBV7-3|TRBD2
CASSLRRESTDTQYF
TGTGCCAGCAGCTTAAGGCGGGAGAGCACAGATACGCAGTATTTT
>NA|TRBJ2-1|TRBV27|NA
CASRTGTHQYNEQFF
TGTGCCAGCAGAACCGGGACACACCAATACAATGAGCAGTTCTTC
>NA|TRBJ2-1|TRBV7-9|TRBD2
CASSPRTSGTYNEQFF
TGTGCCAGCAGCCCAAGGACTAGCGGAACCTACAATGAGCAGTTCTTC
>NA|TRBJ2-2|TRBV6-4|TRBD2
CASSPDPSGRASGELFF
TGTGCCAGCTCACCCGACCCCAGCGGGAGGGCCTCCGGGGAGCTGTTTTTT
>NA|TRBJ2-7|TRBV25-1|NA
CASSGNRAVQYF
TGTGCCAGCAGTGGAAACAGGGCAGTGCAGTACTTC
>few|TRBJ2-1|TRBV27|TRBD2
CASTDEMTSGGREQFF
TGTGCCAGCACTGACGAAATGACTAGCGGGGGGCGTGAGCAGTTCTTC
>NA|TRBJ2-4|TRBV4-1|NA
CASSQYGIAKNIQYF
TGCGCCAGCAGCCAGTACGGGATAGCCAAAAACATTCAGTACTTC
>NA|TRBJ1-1|TRBV29-1|NA
CSGGRGEWRAEAFF
TGCAGCGGGGGCAGGGGTGAGTGGAGAGCTGAAGCTTTCTTT
>NA|TRBJ2-1|TRBV15|TRBD2
CATSRESREFFNEQFF
TGTGCCACCAGCAGAGAGTCGCGGGAGTTCTTCAATGAGCAGTTCTTC
>NA|TRBJ2-2|TRBV11-2|NA
CASSLGPQLNTGELFF
TGTGCCAGCAGCTTAGGCCCCCAACTGAACACCGGGGAGCTGTTTTTT
>NA|TRBJ1-1|TRBV6-1|NA
CASTENTEAFF
TGTGCCAGCACAGAGAACACTGAAGCTTTCTTT
>NA|TRBJ2-7|TRBV11-3|TRBD2
CASSLEFSGGYGEQYF
TGTGCCAGCAGCTTAGAATTTTCGGGGGGGTACGGCGAGCAGTACTTC
>NA|TRBJ2-3|TRBV5-1|TRBD2
CASSFGREFPDTQYF
TGCGCCAGCAGCTTTGGGCGGGAGTTCCCAGATACGCAGTATTTT
>NA|TRBJ2-2|TRBV5-1|TRBD1
CASSQTRQGATGELFF
TGCGCCAGCAGCCAGACCAGACAGGGGGCGACCGGGGAGCTGTTTTTT
>NA|TRBJ2-4|TRBV9|NA
CASSGGNQYF
TGTGCCAGCAGCGGCGGGAATCAGTACTTC
>NA|TRBJ2-1|TRBV9|NA
CASSVTADPYNEQFF
TGTGCCAGCAGCGTTACAGCGGACCCCTACAATGAGCAGTTCTTC
>few|TRBJ2-2|TRBV7-8|NA
CASSVYPVGELFF
TGTGCCAGCAGCGTATATCCGGTCGGGGAGCTGTTTTTT
>NA|TRBJ2-2|TRBV19|NA
CASTEQELGNTGELFF
TGTGCCAGTACAGAACAGGAGCTCGGGAACACCGGGGAGCTGTTTTTT
>few|TRBJ2-7|TRBV5-4|NA
CASSYRYEQYF
TGTGCCAGCAGCTATCGGTACGAGCAGTACTTC
>NA|TRBJ2-3|TRBV27|TRBD2
CASSTGTSGGSTDTQYF
TGTGCCAGCAGTACCGGGACTAGCGGAGGGAGCACAGATACGCAGTATTTT
>NA|TRBJ2-6|TRBV5-4|TRBD1
CASSSGGTGGSGANVLTF
TGTGCCAGCAGCTCGGGTGGGACAGGGGGCTCTGGGGCCAACGTCCTGACTTTC
>NA|TRBJ1-4|TRBV6-5|NA
CATRPGQSIEKLFF
TGTGCCACCAGACCTGGACAGTCGATTGAAAAACTGTTTTTT
>NA|TRBJ2-7|TRBV28|TRBD2
CASSLPGTSGSYEQYF
TGTGCCAGCAGCTTACCCGGGACTAGCGGATCCTACGAGCAGTACTTC
>NA|TRBJ1-1|TRBV7-9|TRBD1
CASTTTGWTEAFF
TGTGCCAGCACCACGACAGGGTGGACTGAAGCTTTCTTT
>NA|TRBJ2-5|TRBV5-1|TRBD1
CASSLDPRGFPETQYF
TGCGCCAGCAGCTTGGATCCCAGGGGGTTCCCAGAGACCCAGTACTTC
>NA|TRBJ2-7|TRBV14|TRBD2
CASSFRLAGDNYEQYF
TGTGCCAGCAGCTTTCGACTAGCGGGAGATAATTACGAGCAGTACTTC
>NA|TRBJ2-3|TRBV5-1|NA
CASKVSGASTDTQYF
TGCGCCAGCAAAGTTAGCGGAGCCAGCACAGATACGCAGTATTTT
>NA|TRBJ2-1|TRBV27|NA
CASTSLSEDEQFF
TGTGCCAGCACAAGTTTATCAGAGGATGAGCAGTTCTTC
>NA|TRBJ2-3|TRBV6-1|TRBD2
CASSAHSLLGGGPDTQYF
TGTGCCAGCAGTGCCCACTCGTTACTAGGCGGGGGTCCAGATACGCAGTATTTT
>NA|TRBJ2-3|TRBV6-5|NA
CASSYNSRTDTQYF
TGTGCCAGCAGTTACAACTCACGCACAGATACGCAGTATTTT
>NA|TRBJ1-6|TRBV5-1|TRBD1
CASSLDRGDYSPLHF
TGCGCCAGCAGCTTGGACAGGGGTGATTATTCACCCCTCCACTTT
>once|TRBJ2-1|TRBV11-3|NA
CASSLRLATYEQFF
TGTGCCAGCAGCTTACGGCTAGCGACGTATGAGCAGTTCTTC
>NA|TRBJ2-7|TRBV15|NA
CATSIDRTAYEQYF
TGTGCCACCAGCATCGATCGGACAGCCTACGAGCAGTACTTC
>NA|TRBJ2-7|TRBV6-1|NA
CASSPVAGQSYEQYF
TGTGCCAGCAGTCCCGTCGCGGGACAGAGCTACGAGCAGTACTTC